What follows are 18 T cell receptor beta chains derived from one specimen sequenced in a study of Ad26.COV2.S vaccination and SARS-CoV-2 variants. The treatment here: about 20 received Ad26.COV2.S at low or high dose, single or two shots; five or six received placebo; per-sample allocation not given. Sampling was performed 63 days after the first vaccine or placebo injection. Repertoires were generated with immunoSEQ multiplex PCR, while TCRdb's copy carries only in-frame clones and drops some. The sample lists 400,000 to 450,000 clones; 92% were seen once. The sample consisted of peripheral blood, taken in a trial of Ad26.COV2.S vaccine versus placebo. The receptors derive from a person aged 18-65 years who received the Ad26.COV2.S COVID-19 vaccine or a placebo.

The J gene is TRBJ2-1, the V gene TRBV28; D may be TRBD1 (6 bases). Germline lookup yields CDR1 MDHEN and CDR2 SYDVKM. The CDR3 is 10 residues long. V was shortened by 8 bases and J by 10 bases, with 9 bases between the two germline ends. The CDR3, as DNA: TGTGCCAGCGGGGACACCGAGCAGTTCTTC. Its translation is CASGDTEQFF. The whole variable domain, filled in from reference TRBV28 and TRBJ2-1, reads DVKVTQSSRYLVKRTGEKVFLECVQDMDHENMFWYRQDPGLGLRLIYFSYDVKMKEKGDIPEGYSVSREKKERFSLILESASTNQTSMYLCASGDTEQFFGPGTRLTVL.

V gene TRBV2 combines with J gene TRBJ2-7, with a possible D match to TRBD1 (5 bases). Germline CDR1 reads SNHLY; CDR2 reads FYNNEI. V was pared by 5 bases and J by 0 bases, with 14 bases between. CDR3 length: 15 residues. In DNA form, the CDR3 reads TGTGCCAGCAGTCAGGGCAGAGGAAGCTCCTACGAGCAGTACTTC. This gives the protein CASSQGRGSSYEQYF. Full variable domain (missing parts from reference TRBV2 and TRBJ2-7): EPEVTQTPSHQVTQMGQEVILRCVPISNHLYFYWYRQILGQKVEFLVSFYNNEISEKSEIFDDQFSVERPDGSNFTLKIRSTKLEDSAMYFCASSQGRGSSYEQYFGPGTRLTVT.

The chain links TRBV5-6 to TRBJ2-1, with 7 bases aligning to TRBD2. CDR1 and CDR2 from the germline V gene are SGHDT and YYEEEE. This CDR3 region has 16 residues. The trim removed 1 base at V and 0 bases at J, leaving 4 bases unmatched. CDR3 sequence: CASSLNGGSSYNEQFF. The CDR3 DNA sequence: TGTGCCAGCAGCTTGAACGGGGGGTCCTCCTACAATGAGCAGTTCTTC.

The chain links TRBV7-9 to TRBJ2-5; TRBD1 matches at 12 bases. CDR3 length: 16 residues. Germline V CDR1 and CDR2: SEHNR, FQNEAQ (reference sequence). V was pared by 0 bases and J by 5 bases, with 4 bases of the junction left unmatched. For the CDR3, the DNA is TGTGCCAGCAGCTTAGCCGGGACAGGGGGCGCGGAGACCCAGTACTTC. Encoded protein: CASSLAGTGGAETQYF.

Only one count was recorded for this clone. The chain has TRBV11-2 and TRBJ2-1; the D gene is possibly TRBD1 (6 bases). Germline V lookup: CDR1 SGHAT, CDR2 FQNNGV. There are 15 residues in the CDR3. Trimming took 3 bases from V and 1 from J, leaving 10 bases between them. The CDR3, as DNA: TGTGCCAGCAGCTTCCAACAGGGTTCCTACAATGAGCAGTTCTTC. Encoded protein: CASSFQQGSYNEQFF.

As for this clone: Other DNA sequences in this specimen translate into the identical CDR3. The chain combines TRBV7-9 with TRBJ1-3; D uncertain. Germline CDR1 and CDR2: SEHNR and FQNEAQ (reference sequence). CDR3 length: 12 amino acids. V was pared by 3 bases and J by 2 bases, with 2 bases between. CDR3: CASSLAGNTIYF. DNA of the CDR3: TGTGCCAGCAGCTTGGCTGGAAACACCATATATTTT.

The chain joins TRBV12-3 or TRBV12-4 to TRBJ1-1; TRBD1 matches at 7 bases. The length of the CDR3 is 12 residues. V shed 10 bases and J 1 base; nucleotides not matched to a gene: 3. CDR3 amino acids: CATRTGNTEAFF. The DNA for the CDR3 is TGTGCCACCAGGACAGGGAACACTGAAGCTTTCTTT.

J is TRBJ1-3 and V is TRBV4-1; no reliable D call. V was clipped by 0 bases and J by 3 bases, with 12 bases between them. Germline V gives CDR1 MGHRA, CDR2 YSYEKL. This CDR3 spans 16 amino acids. Here the CDR3 reads CASSQDFSRFGNTIYF. DNA of the CDR3: TGCGCCAGCAGCCAAGATTTCAGCCGATTTGGAAACACCATATATTTT.

This clone was detected a few times. The chain uses TRBV7-9 and TRBJ2-7, with TRBD1 matching 8 bases. The CDR3 spans 14 residues. Trimming cost V 5 bases and J 5 bases; bases outside gene matches: 8. The germline CDR1 and CDR2 sequences are SEHNR and FQNEAQ (reference sequence). CDR3: CASSLLTGGNEQYF. The DNA of the CDR3 is TGTGCCAGCAGCCTCCTCACAGGGGGTAACGAGCAGTACTTC.

The V and J genes are TRBV19 and TRBJ1-3; D is ambiguous. This CDR3 region has 15 residues. Trimming removed 3 bases from V and 0 bases from J, with 9 bases in between. CDR1 LNHDA and CDR2 SQIVND come from the germline V gene (reference sequence). The CDR3 DNA is TGTGCCAGTAGTATCGGCAGAAGCTCTGGAAACACCATATATTTT. Protein sequence: CASSIGRSSGNTIYF.

V gene TRBV6-1 combines with J gene TRBJ1-2; 8 nucleotides align to TRBD1. This CDR3 contains 15 residues. Germline V gene sequence: CDR1 MNHNS, CDR2 SASEGT. Trimming took 2 bases from V and 2 from J; bases not matched to a gene: 4. The CDR3 sequence is CASSERTGRNYGYTF. The CDR3 bases are TGTGCCAGCAGTGAAAGGACAGGGAGAAACTATGGCTACACCTTC.

The gene calls are TRBV28 and TRBJ1-5, with 10 bases lining up with TRBD1. The germline V gene encodes CDR1 MDHEN and CDR2 SYDVKM. There are 16 residues in the CDR3. V lost 6 bases and J lost 5; bases outside the gene matches: 10. The CDR3 coding sequence is TGTGCCAGCAGCTCTCTCGACAGGGGGCACGATCAGCCCCAGCATTTT. This gives the protein CASSSLDRGHDQPQHF.

This chain uses TRBV27 with TRBJ1-1; D may be TRBD1 (5 bases). This CDR3 is 16 amino acids long. V lost 4 bases, J lost 1 base, and 16 bases lay in between. Germline values: CDR1 MNHEY, CDR2 SMNVEV (reference sequence). The CDR3 nucleotides are TGTGCCAGCAGTTCGGACCTACAGGTTAGGAACACTGAAGCTTTCTTT. Residues: CASSSDLQVRNTEAFF.

The rearrangement uses TRBV4-3 and TRBJ2-2, with 9 bases aligning to TRBD2. Germline CDR1 and CDR2: LGHNA and YSLEER. There are 17 residues in the CDR3. Trimming at V came to 0 bases and at J to 5 bases, leaving 7 bases not matched to a gene. This chain's CDR3 is CASSQDLRLAGTGELFF. The CDR3 DNA is TGCGCCAGCAGCCAAGATCTTCGGCTAGCGGGAACCGGGGAGCTGTTTTTT.

The chain is built from TRBV2 and TRBJ1-2, with D possibly TRBD1 on 6 matching bases. Germline V gives CDR1 SNHLY, CDR2 FYNNEI. The CDR3 length is 16 residues. The germline V and J ends were trimmed by 1 base and 6 bases, with 18 bases remaining between them. This CDR3 is CASSEGGALSGDGYTF. The CDR3 nucleotides are TGTGCCAGCAGTGAAGGTGGGGCGCTTTCAGGGGATGGCTACACCTTC.

This chain uses TRBV10-1 with TRBJ1-2, with 10 bases fitting TRBD1. The J segment lost 5 bases and the V segment lost 7 bases, leaving 10 bases of the junction unmatched. Germline V gene sequence: CDR1 WNHNN, CDR2 SYGVQD (reference sequence). The CDR3 totals 15 residues. The CDR3 region has the DNA TGCGCCAGCATTCCTGACAGGGGGCGGATATATGGCTACACCTTC. It encodes CASIPDRGRIYGYTF.

This clone was counted only a few times. The chain couples TRBV7-2 to TRBJ1-5; D remains ambiguous. The CDR3 loop spans 13 amino acids. The V and J ends lost 2 bases and 8 bases respectively, with 10 bases between them. Germline CDR1 is SGHTA and CDR2 is FQGNSA. CDR3 in amino acids: CASSLWDFEPQHF. Written as DNA, the CDR3 is TGTGCCAGCAGCTTATGGGATTTTGAGCCCCAGCATTTT.

This clone appeared once. The V and J genes are TRBV11-2 and TRBJ1-2; 7 bases agree with TRBD1. Trimming at V came to 5 bases and at J to 6 bases, leaving 12 bases not matched to a gene. The length of the CDR3 is 15 residues. Germline V gene data show CDR1 as SGHAT and CDR2 as FQNNGV. The DNA of the CDR3 is TGTGCCAGCAGCCCCACAAGGGGCAGGGGGGATGGCTACACCTTC. It is translated as CASSPTRGRGDGYTF.